This TCR beta chain was sequenced for a study of T-cell reconstitution after alpha-beta-depleted transplantation in children. Germline CDR1 is SGHTA and CDR2 is FQGNSA. After removal of 3 bases from V and 3 bases from J, the junction contained 2 bases not matched to a gene. This CDR3 has 13 amino acids. This clonotype has more than one count but fewer than ten. Unique molecular identifiers featured in how the TCRbeta library was prepared. TCRdb recomputed calls from the PCR reads with MiXCR, one row per CDR3 protein. The sample holds 500,000 or so distinct CDR3 sequences, about 33% seen once. The sample in question was PBMCs from the stem cell graft donor, obtained from the stem cell graft. The receptor was derived from a human donor who donated a stem cell graft to a child with aplastic anemia. The chain recombines TRBV7-2 with TRBJ2-7; 7 bases are a match to TRBD1. This CDR3 reads CASSLGQNYEQYV. The CDR3 DNA sequence: TGTGCCAGCAGCTTGGGACAGAACTACGAGCAGTACGTC.